The clone carrying this TCR beta chain was seen many times. Its antigen remains unidentified. The data stem from a study of blood T cells in healthy people across ages. Study results and limitations: A strong correlation was seen between TCR beta diversity and naive T cell percentage. Unsorted PBMCs prevented conclusive naive versus antigen-experienced comparison. Expanded clonotype changes were possibly confounded by unknown donor CMV status.

Then a second PCR, running roughly 7 to 11 cycles, was carried out with a sample-barcoded 5' primer and a J-beta primer mix. Each cDNA molecule carried a tag from a template-switch adaptor that contained 12 random nucleotides. TCRdb redid the calling of the 5' RACE reads with MiXCR, one entry per CDR3 protein. The sample lists hundreds of thousands of distinct CDR3 sequences, roughly 29% seen once, with 29% in the top ten. The V end was cut by 2 bases, the J end by 6 bases, with 10 bases between. This CDR3 comprises 14 residues. The TCR originated in a woman in her 70s in good health. The rearrangement uses TRBV12-3 or TRBV12-4 and TRBJ1-4; D is ambiguous. The specimen sequenced was blood. The CDR3 coding sequence is TGTGCCAGCAGTTTAAACAGCGGAGATGAAAAACTGTTTTTT. It translates to CASSLNSGDEKLFF.